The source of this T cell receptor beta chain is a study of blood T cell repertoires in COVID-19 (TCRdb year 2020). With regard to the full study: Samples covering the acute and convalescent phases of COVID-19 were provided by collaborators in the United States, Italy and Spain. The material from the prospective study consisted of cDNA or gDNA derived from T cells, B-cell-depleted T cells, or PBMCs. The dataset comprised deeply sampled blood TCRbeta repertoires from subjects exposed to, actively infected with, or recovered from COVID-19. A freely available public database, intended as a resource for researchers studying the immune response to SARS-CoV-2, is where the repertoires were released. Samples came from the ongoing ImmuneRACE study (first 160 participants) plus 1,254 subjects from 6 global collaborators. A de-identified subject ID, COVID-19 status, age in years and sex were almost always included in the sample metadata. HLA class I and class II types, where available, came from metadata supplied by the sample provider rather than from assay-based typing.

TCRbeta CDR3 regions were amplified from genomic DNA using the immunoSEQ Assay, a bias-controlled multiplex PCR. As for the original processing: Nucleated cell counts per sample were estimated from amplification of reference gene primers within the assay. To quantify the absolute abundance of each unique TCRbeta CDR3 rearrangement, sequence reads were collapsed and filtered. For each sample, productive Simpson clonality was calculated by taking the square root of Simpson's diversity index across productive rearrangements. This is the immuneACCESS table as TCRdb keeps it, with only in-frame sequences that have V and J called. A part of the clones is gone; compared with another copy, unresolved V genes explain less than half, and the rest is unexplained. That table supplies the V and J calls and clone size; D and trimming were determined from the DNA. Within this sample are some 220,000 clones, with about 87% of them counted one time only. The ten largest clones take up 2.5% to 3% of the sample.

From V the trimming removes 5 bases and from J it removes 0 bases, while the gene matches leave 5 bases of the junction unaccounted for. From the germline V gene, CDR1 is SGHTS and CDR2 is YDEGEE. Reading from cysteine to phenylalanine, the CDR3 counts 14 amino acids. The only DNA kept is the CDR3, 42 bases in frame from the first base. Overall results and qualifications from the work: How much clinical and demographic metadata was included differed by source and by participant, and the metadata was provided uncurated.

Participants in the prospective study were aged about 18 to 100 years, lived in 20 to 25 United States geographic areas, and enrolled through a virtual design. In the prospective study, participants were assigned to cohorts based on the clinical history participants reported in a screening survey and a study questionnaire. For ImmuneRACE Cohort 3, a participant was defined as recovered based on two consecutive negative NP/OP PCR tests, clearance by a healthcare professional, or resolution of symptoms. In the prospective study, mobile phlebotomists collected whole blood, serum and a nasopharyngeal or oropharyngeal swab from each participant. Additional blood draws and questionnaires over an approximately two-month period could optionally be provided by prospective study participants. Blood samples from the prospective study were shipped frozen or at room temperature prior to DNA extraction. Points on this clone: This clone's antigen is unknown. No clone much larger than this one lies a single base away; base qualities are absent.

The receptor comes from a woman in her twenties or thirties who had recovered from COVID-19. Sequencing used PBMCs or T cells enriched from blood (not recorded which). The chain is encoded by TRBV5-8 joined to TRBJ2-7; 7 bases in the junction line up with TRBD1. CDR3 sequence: CASSLDRPSYEQYF. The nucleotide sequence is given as TGTGCCAGCAGTCTGGACAGGCCCTCCTACGAGCAGTACTTC.